Below are 9 T cell receptor beta chains sequenced from a single sample in a study of human T cells and chemical hapten exposure. Specified time point: patch test 3, about 24 weeks after DPC sensitization. Treatment specified: therapeutic diphenylcyclopropenone sensitization with weekly scalp DPC. TCRdb re-analysed the RACE reads in MiXCR, keeping a single row per CDR3 protein. Of roughly 84,000 distinct CDR3 sequences in the sample, 9.5% to 14% were seen once. The specimen comprised whole blood, sampled in connection with sensitization to the hapten diphenylcyclopropenone (DPC). The receptors were gathered from a woman aged 50 to 60 with alopecia areata. Some clones in this sample may be carry-over from other donors' samples.

The V gene is TRBV12-3 or TRBV12-4, the J gene TRBJ2-2; TRBD1 might be the D (5 bases). Deletions cut 7 bases from V and 0 bases from J, with 9 bases between. This CDR3 comprises 14 residues. The CDR3 DNA reads as TGTGCCAGCAAGGGGTCAACGAACACCGGGGAGCTGTTTTTT. Translated, it gives CASKGSTNTGELFF.

The chain carries TRBV29-1 and TRBJ2-3, with TRBD2 identical over 7 bases. The CDR3 totals 13 residues. CDR1 SQVTM and CDR2 ANQGSEA come from the germline V gene. V shed 4 bases, J shed 6 bases, and the junction held 7 bases outside the gene matches. CDR3 loop: CSVGGRASDTQYF. DNA of the CDR3: TGCAGCGTTGGAGGGAGGGCCAGTGATACGCAGTATTTT.

This clonotype was detected many times. The chain is built from TRBV6-5 and TRBJ2-7, with D possibly matching TRBD1 (6 bases). Germline V lookup: CDR1 MNHEY, CDR2 SVGAGI. The CDR3 sequence is 14 residues long. The V end lost 5 bases, the J end lost 5 bases, and 16 bases lay between the germline ends. CDR3: CASSRTGPGDEQYF. CDR3 coding DNA: TGTGCCAGCAGTCGTACAGGGCCTGGGGACGAGCAGTACTTC.

Only a few counts were recorded for this clonotype. This sequence joins TRBV28 and TRBJ1-1; TRBD1 matches at 8 bases. The CDR3 covers 13 residues. The V gene end was trimmed by 6 bases and the J gene end by 4 bases; junction bases not matched to a gene: 4. Germline CDR1 and CDR2: MDHEN and SYDVKM. DNA for the CDR3: TGTGCCAGCAGCCGGGACAGGATCACTGAAGCTTTCTTT. Translation: CASSRDRITEAFF.

This clonotype has at least ten counts. CDR3 nucleotide sequence: TGTGCCAGCAGTTCTCCAGCGTTGGAGACCCAGTACTTC. This translates into CASSSPALETQYF. The chain joins TRBV28 to TRBJ2-5; D unresolved. The CDR3 sequence is 13 residues long. The V gene's germline CDR1 is MDHEN and CDR2 SYDVKM. The V gene lost 4 bases and the J gene lost 5 bases, with 11 bases spanning the gap.

In its sample, this clonotype was seen many times. The chain links TRBV27 to TRBJ1-1; 9 bases map to TRBD1. This CDR3 comprises 14 residues. V lost 4 bases to trimming and J lost 7 bases; unmatched junction nucleotides: 7. Germline loops: CDR1 MNHEY, CDR2 SMNVEV (reference sequence). CDR3 coding DNA: TGTGCCAGCAGTTGGGCGGGACAGGGTGGTGAAGCTTTCTTT. As protein: CASSWAGQGGEAFF.

V gene TRBV29-1 combines with J gene TRBJ2-5; D may be TRBD1 or TRBD2 (5 bases each). CDR3 size: 12 residues. V was cut by 7 bases and J by 5 bases, with 14 bases left in between. In germline, CDR1 is SQVTM, CDR2 ANQGSEA. The CDR3, as DNA: TGCAGCGCCCAGCCTGGGGGTGAGACCCAGTACTTC. Translation gives CSAQPGGETQYF.

The chain recombines TRBV11-3 with TRBJ1-1, with D unresolved. The germline V gene has CDR1 SGHNT and CDR2 YENEEA. The V gene lost 1 base and the J gene lost 3 bases, with 9 bases spanning the gap. The CDR3 has 14 amino acids. The CDR3 sequence is CASSLGGSHTEAFF. Written as DNA, the CDR3 is TGTGCCAGCAGCTTAGGAGGCAGCCACACTGAAGCTTTCTTT.

A few counts support this clonotype. The rearrangement uses TRBV7-3 and TRBJ2-6; D uncertain. There are 18 residues in the CDR3. Germline assignment: CDR1 SGHTA and CDR2 FQGTGA. V lost 0 bases and J lost 0, with 12 bases in between. In DNA form, the CDR3 reads TGTGCCAGCAGCTTAACGGGGAACCCGGACTCTGGGGCCAACGTCCTGACTTTC. This sequence encodes CASSLTGNPDSGANVLTF.